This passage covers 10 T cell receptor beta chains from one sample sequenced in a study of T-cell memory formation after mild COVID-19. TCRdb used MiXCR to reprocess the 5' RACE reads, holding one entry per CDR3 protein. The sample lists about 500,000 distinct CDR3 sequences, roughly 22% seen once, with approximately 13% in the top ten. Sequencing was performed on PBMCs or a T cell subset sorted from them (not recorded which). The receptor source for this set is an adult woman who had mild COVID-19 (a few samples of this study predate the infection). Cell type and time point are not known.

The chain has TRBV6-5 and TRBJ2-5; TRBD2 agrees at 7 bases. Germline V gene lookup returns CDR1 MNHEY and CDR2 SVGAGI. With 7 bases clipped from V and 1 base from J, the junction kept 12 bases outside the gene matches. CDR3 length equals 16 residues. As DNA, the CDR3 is TGTGCCAGCATGGGGATGACAGCGGGAACCCAAGAGACCCAGTACTTC. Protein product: CASMGMTAGTQETQYF.

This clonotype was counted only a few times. The CDR3 protein is CASSPGTGLQPQHF. Here the CDR3 DNA reads TGTGCCAGCAGCCCCGGGACAGGGCTCCAGCCCCAGCATTTT. The chain uses TRBV7-9 and TRBJ1-5; 9 nucleotides line up with TRBD1. Germline trimming cut 5 bases from V and 7 bases from J; bases unmatched to any gene: 6. The germline V gene has CDR1 SEHNR and CDR2 FQNEAQ (reference sequence). The CDR3 is 14 residues long.

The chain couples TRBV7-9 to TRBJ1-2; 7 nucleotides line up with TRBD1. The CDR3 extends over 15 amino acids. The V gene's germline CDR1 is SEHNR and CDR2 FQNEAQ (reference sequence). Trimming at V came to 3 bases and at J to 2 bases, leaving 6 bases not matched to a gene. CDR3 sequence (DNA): TGTGCCAGCAGCTTTGAGAGACAGGGAAACTATGGCTACACCTTC. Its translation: CASSFERQGNYGYTF.

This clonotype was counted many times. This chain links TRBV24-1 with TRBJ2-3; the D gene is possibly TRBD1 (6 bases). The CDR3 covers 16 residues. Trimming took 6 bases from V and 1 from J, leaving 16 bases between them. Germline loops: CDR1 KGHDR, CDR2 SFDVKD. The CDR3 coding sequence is TGTGCCACCAGTTCTACAGGGCTAGCACGCACAGATACGCAGTATTTT. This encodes CATSSTGLARTDTQYF.

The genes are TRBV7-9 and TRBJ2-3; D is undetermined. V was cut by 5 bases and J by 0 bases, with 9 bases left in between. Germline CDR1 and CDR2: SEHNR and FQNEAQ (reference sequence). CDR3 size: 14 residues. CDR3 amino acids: CASSHTRSTDTQYF. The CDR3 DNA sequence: TGTGCCAGCAGCCATACAAGAAGCACAGATACGCAGTATTTT.

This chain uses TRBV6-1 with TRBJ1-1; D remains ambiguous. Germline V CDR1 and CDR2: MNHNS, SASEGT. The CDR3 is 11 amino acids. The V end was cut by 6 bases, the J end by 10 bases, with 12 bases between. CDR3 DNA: TGTGCCAGCAGCGGTTCACGGGGAGCTTTCTTT. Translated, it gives CASSGSRGAFF.

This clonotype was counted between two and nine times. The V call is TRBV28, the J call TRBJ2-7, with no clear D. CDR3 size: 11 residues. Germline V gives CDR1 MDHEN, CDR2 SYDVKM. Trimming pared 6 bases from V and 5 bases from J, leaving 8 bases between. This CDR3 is CASRTPNEQYF. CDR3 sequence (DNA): TGTGCCAGCAGGACACCCAACGAGCAGTACTTC.

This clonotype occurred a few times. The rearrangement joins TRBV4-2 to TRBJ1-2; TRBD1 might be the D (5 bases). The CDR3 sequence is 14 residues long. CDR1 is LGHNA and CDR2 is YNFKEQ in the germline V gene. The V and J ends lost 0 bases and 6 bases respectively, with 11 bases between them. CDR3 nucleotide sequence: TGTGCCAGCAGCCAAGACGCAGGGCCTAATGGCTACACCTTC. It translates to CASSQDAGPNGYTF.

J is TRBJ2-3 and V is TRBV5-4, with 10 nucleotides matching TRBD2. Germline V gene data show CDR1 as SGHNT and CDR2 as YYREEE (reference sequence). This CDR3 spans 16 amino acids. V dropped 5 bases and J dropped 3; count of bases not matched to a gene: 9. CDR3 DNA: TGTGCCAGCAGGCCTAGCGGGAGCCTTTCTACAGATACGCAGTATTTT. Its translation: CASRPSGSLSTDTQYF.

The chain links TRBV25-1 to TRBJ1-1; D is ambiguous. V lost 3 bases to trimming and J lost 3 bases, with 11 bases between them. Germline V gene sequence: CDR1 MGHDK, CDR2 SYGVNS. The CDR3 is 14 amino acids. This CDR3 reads CASSDQTWDTEAFF. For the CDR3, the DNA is TGTGCCAGCAGTGACCAAACGTGGGACACTGAAGCTTTCTTT.